One sample yielded the 27 T cell receptor beta chains listed below, sequenced in a study of spatial heterogeneity in lung cancer (dated 2019 in TCRdb). In the paper's terms, the time point label means: sample taken at primary tumor resection. Whole RNA extracted from tumor and nontumor lung tissue, or from cryopreserved PBMC samples, was used for TCR sequencing without cell sorting. Libraries were made using 5' RACE. Sequenced on a NextSeq 500. TCRdb reanalyzed the raw reads on its own, using fastp at Q25 for trimming and MiXCR for clone calling, and kept in-frame beta chains. Rows with one shared CDR3 protein collapse into an entry with the most common genes and DNA. The sample table lists approximately 12,000 distinct CDR3 sequences, approximately 6.2% of them with a count of one. 10% to 13% of the sample is held by the ten biggest clonotypes. Sequences were derived from normal lung tissue next to the tumor, sampled at surgery. These receptors were obtained from a male donor with early-stage non-small cell lung cancer.

This clonotype was counted ten times or more. This beta chain appears as a stray read in a library generated for alpha chains; its size is not informative. V and J are TRBV2 and TRBJ1-2; TRBD1 agrees at 8 bases. Germline loops: CDR1 SNHLY, CDR2 FYNNEI. V was pared by 6 bases and J by 7 bases, with 4 bases of the junction left unmatched. The CDR3 loop spans 12 amino acids. The CDR3 region is CASSQGATGYTF. CDR3 bases: TGTGCCAGCAGCCAGGGGGCGACTGGCTACACCTTC.

There are many counts of this clonotype. This beta chain turned up in a library designed for alpha chains; as an off-target read, its abundance says little. The rearrangement links TRBV6-5 to TRBJ1-1; D is unresolved. Deletions cut 1 base from V and 6 bases from J, with 15 bases between. Germline values: CDR1 MNHEY, CDR2 SVGAGI. The CDR3 loop spans 15 amino acids. The CDR3 spells CASSYLDGEHAEAFF. CDR3 nucleotides: TGTGCCAGCAGTTACTTAGACGGGGAACACGCTGAAGCTTTCTTT.

This clonotype was detected ten times or more. Because this beta chain is a stray read in a library intended to capture alpha chains, its abundance should not be given much weight. The chain couples TRBV12-3 or TRBV12-4 to TRBJ1-3; 7 nucleotides agree with TRBD1. This CDR3 is 14 amino acids long. J was trimmed by 5 bases and V by 5 bases; bases with no gene match: 6. The CDR3 DNA reads TGTGCCAGCAGTCCGGGACAGACCCGAAACACCATATATTTT. Amino acid sequence: CASSPGQTRNTIYF.

This clonotype appeared many times. This beta chain is off target for a library built for alpha chains, so its abundance means little. The chain employs TRBV5-1 and TRBJ1-1; D is possibly TRBD1 (5 bases). The V gene's germline CDR1 is SGHRS and CDR2 YFSETQ. The CDR3 spans 15 residues. With 1 base removed from V and 4 bases from J, the gap between germline ends came to 14 bases. CDR3 nucleotide sequence: TGCGCCAGCAGCTTGATGGGACTTATAGGCACTGAAGCTTTCTTT. Amino acids: CASSLMGLIGTEAFF.

Ten or more counts support this clonotype. This beta chain lies outside the target of a library built for alpha chains; its clone size means little. This chain connects TRBV5-5 to TRBJ1-1; 8 bases agree with TRBD1. V lost 0 bases and J lost 9; bases outside the gene matches: 1. Germline V gene sequence: CDR1 SGHKS, CDR2 YYEKEE (reference sequence). The CDR3 covers 12 residues. This CDR3 reads CASSLGQGKAFF. The CDR3 DNA reads as TGTGCCAGCAGCTTGGGACAGGGGAAAGCTTTCTTT.

As to this clonotype: This beta chain is a stray read from a library made for alpha chains; its abundance is not meaningful. V is TRBV7-9 and J is TRBJ2-3; D uncertain. CDR1 is SEHNR, CDR2 FQNEAQ, per germline (reference sequence). The germline V and J ends were trimmed by 1 base and 0 bases, with 5 bases remaining between them. The CDR3 consists of 14 residues. As DNA, the CDR3 is TGTGCCAGCAGCTTAGTGGATAGCACAGATACGCAGTATTTT. Its translation: CASSLVDSTDTQYF.

On this clonotype itself: The junction does not match germline at one end; this may be a read error. The library was prepared for alpha chains; this beta chain is a stray read, so its frequency means little. The chain carries TRBV2 and TRBJ2-3, with TRBD2 matching over 7 bases. CDR3 length: 15 amino acids. Looked up from germline, CDR1 is SNHLY and CDR2 is FYNNEI. The CDR3 protein is CASGEEGMGRGTQYF. CDR3 in DNA: TGTGCCAGCGGTGAAGAGGGAATGGGGAGGGGTACGCAGTATTTT. The full variable domain, in which reference TRBV2 and TRBJ2-3 provide the parts outside the CDR3, is EPEVTQTPSHQVTQMGQEVILRCVPISNHLYFYWYRQILGQKVEFLVSFYNNEISEKSEIFDDQFSVERPDGSNFTLKIRSTKLEDSAMYFCASGEEGMGRGTQYFGPGTRLTVL.

This clonotype was seen at least ten times. This beta chain is an off-target read within a library intended for alpha chains, so its frequency means little. The V gene is TRBV27, the J gene TRBJ2-7, with TRBD1 matching over 9 bases. The V and J ends lost 7 bases and 0 bases, in that order; junction bases with no gene match: 10. Germline CDR1 is MNHEY and CDR2 is SMNVEV (reference sequence). This CDR3 has 16 amino acids. CDR3: CASTLIGGQGSYEQYF. DNA for the CDR3: TGTGCCAGCACCTTGATTGGGGGACAGGGCTCCTACGAGCAGTACTTC.

A few counts support this clonotype. The size of this beta chain means little, since it is a stray read in a library made for alpha chains. V usage is TRBV3-1 and J usage is TRBJ2-1, with D hard to call. V was pared by 1 base and J by 7 bases, with 5 bases between. The germline CDR1 and CDR2 sequences are LGHDT and YNNKEL (reference sequence). The CDR3 extends over 12 amino acids. The CDR3: CASSQVENEQFF. CDR3 DNA: TGTGCCAGCAGCCAAGTGGAGAATGAGCAGTTCTTC.

This clonotype was seen a few times. The size of this beta chain means little, since it is a stray read in a library made for alpha chains. V usage is TRBV12-3 or TRBV12-4 and J usage is TRBJ2-2; maybe TRBD2 (5 bases). The CDR3 sequence is 15 residues long. V was shortened by 7 bases and J by 0 bases, with 12 bases between the two germline ends. The CDR3 here is CASTPDFPNTGELFF. DNA of the CDR3: TGTGCCAGCACCCCGGACTTCCCGAACACCGGGGAGCTGTTTTTT.

Many counts were recorded for this clonotype. Because the library targeted alpha chains, this beta chain is an off-target read whose size means little. CDR3 amino acids: CASSQAAGDNSPLHF. The CDR3 DNA reads as TGCGCCAGCAGCCAAGCAGCCGGGGATAATTCACCCCTCCACTTT. V is TRBV4-1 and J is TRBJ1-6, with D uncertain. The CDR3 has 15 residues. V was cut by 1 base and J by 5 bases, with 9 bases left in between. Per the germline V gene, CDR1 is MGHRA and CDR2 is YSYEKL.

A few counts support this clonotype. This beta chain is an off-target read within a library intended for alpha chains, so its frequency means little. The chain has TRBV2 and TRBJ1-5; 7 bases are shared with TRBD1. The germline V gene encodes CDR1 SNHLY and CDR2 FYNNEI. The length of the CDR3 is 15 residues. V lost 4 bases and J lost 5; bases outside the gene matches: 8. DNA for the CDR3: TGTGCCAGCAGTGTAACTAGACAGGGCCATCAGCCCCAGCATTTT. It translates to CASSVTRQGHQPQHF.

Ten or more counts support this clonotype. A read error is possible here, since a much larger clone lies one base away. A library prepared for alpha chains yielded this beta chain as an off-target read; its size is of little meaning. This chain uses TRBV11-2 with TRBJ2-1; 7 positions agree with TRBD2. The CDR3 totals 16 residues. The germline V gene encodes CDR1 SGHAT and CDR2 FQNNGV. The DNA of the CDR3 is TGTGCCGGCAGCTTCGCGGGGGAGGGCTCTTATAATGAGCAGTTCTTC. Translating it yields CAGSFAGEGSYNEQFF.

This clonotype was detected many times. This beta chain came through as a stray read in a library set up for alpha chains, and its size says little. The chain has TRBV20-1 and TRBJ2-3; no clear D. Germline loops: CDR1 DFQATT, CDR2 SNEGSKA (reference sequence). Trimming removed 3 bases at V and 0 bases at J, with 10 bases between. The CDR3 is 14 residues long. CDR3 DNA sequence: TGCAGTGCTAGTCCGGCGCGGAGCACAGATACGCAGTATTTT. It encodes CSASPARSTDTQYF.

On this clonotype: A much more abundant neighbour one base away suggests this may be a read error. Because this beta chain is a stray read in a library intended to capture alpha chains, its abundance should not be given much weight. The chain employs TRBV7-6 and TRBJ2-7; 9 nucleotides align to TRBD1. Losses at the gene ends were 2 bases for V and 6 bases for J; bases not matched to a gene: 2. This CDR3 contains 13 residues. CDR1 and CDR2 from the germline V gene are SGHVS and FNYEAQ. The CDR3 spells CASSLRTGVEQYF. For the CDR3, the DNA is TGTGCCAGCAGCTTAAGGACAGGGGTCGAGCAGTACTTC.

This clonotype was counted only a few times. This beta chain slipped into a library made for alpha chains as a stray read, so its size is not meaningful. The chain joins TRBV13 to TRBJ2-7, with D possibly being TRBD1 (5 bases). Trimming left V 5 bases short and J 4 bases short, with 15 bases between. The CDR3 has 14 amino acids. CDR1 is PRHDT and CDR2 is FYEKMQ in the germline V gene (reference sequence). CDR3 DNA sequence: TGTGCCAGCAGCCGGCCCAGGGTAAGGTACGAGCAGTACTTC. Translated, it gives CASSRPRVRYEQYF.

This clonotype has just a few counts. This beta chain lies outside the target of a library built for alpha chains; its clone size means little. This chain links TRBV7-2 with TRBJ2-7, with 8 bases fitting TRBD2. Germline lookup yields CDR1 SGHTA and CDR2 FQGNSA. V lost 5 bases, J lost 6 bases, and 12 bases stayed unmatched. The CDR3 loop spans 15 amino acids. The CDR3 nucleotides are TGTGCCAGCAGCCTTCTCTCCCGGGGGGGAGGCGAGCAGTACTTC. Its translation is CASSLLSRGGGEQYF.

This clonotype was seen many times. Within a library made for alpha chains, this beta chain is off target, and its count is uninformative. This chain uses TRBV5-1 with TRBJ1-3; tentatively, D is TRBD1 (5 bases). Germline CDR1 reads SGHRS; CDR2 reads YFSETQ. The ends were cut back, 3 bases at V and 7 bases at J, with 14 bases in the middle. The CDR3 covers 14 residues. The CDR3 sequence is CASSSGTDSNTIYF. CDR3 nucleotides: TGCGCCAGCAGCTCCGGGACGGATTCGAACACCATATATTTT. Supplemented by reference TRBV5-1 and TRBJ1-3, the full variable domain reads KAGVTQTPRYLIKTRGQQVTLSCSPISGHRSVSWYQQTPGQGLQFLFEYFSETQRNKGNFPGRFSGRQFSNSRSEMNVSTLELGDSALYLCASSSGTDSNTIYFGEGSWLTVV.

Many counts were recorded for this clonotype. As an off-target read in a library built for alpha chains, this beta chain has a frequency of little significance. The chain has TRBV20-1 and TRBJ2-1; D unclear. CDR1 DFQATT and CDR2 SNEGSKA come from the germline V gene (reference sequence). CDR3 length equals 13 residues. V gave up 6 bases and J gave up 0 bases, with 9 bases separating them. The CDR3 sequence: CSAEGRSYNEQFF. Written as DNA, the CDR3 is TGCAGTGCAGAAGGGCGCTCCTACAATGAGCAGTTCTTC.

As concerns this clonotype: This beta chain was picked up by a library intended for alpha chains and is off target, so its count carries little meaning. The CDR3 DNA sequence: TGCGCCAGCAGCGCCACAGCCTCTGAGACCCAGTACTTC. Translation: CASSATASETQYF. The rearrangement uses TRBV5-1 and TRBJ2-5, with D uncertain. Trimming removed 4 bases from V and 5 bases from J, with 12 bases in between. CDR1 is SGHRS and CDR2 is YFSETQ in the germline V gene. This CDR3 is built from 13 residues.

This clonotype was detected ten times or more. This beta chain is a stray read from a library made for alpha chains; its abundance is not meaningful. V and J are TRBV7-2 and TRBJ2-7; 7 bases align to TRBD2. Per the germline V gene, CDR1 is SGHTA and CDR2 is FQGNSA. The V segment lost 1 base and the J segment 3 bases; nucleotides outside the gene matches: 9. This CDR3 is built from 16 residues. Here the CDR3 DNA reads TGTGCCAGCAGCTTAGTGTCCAGCGGGAAACTCTACGAGCAGTACTTC. It is translated as CASSLVSSGKLYEQYF.

This clonotype was counted ten times or more. As an off-target read in a library built for alpha chains, this beta chain has a frequency of little significance. This chain uses TRBV27 with TRBJ2-1; 10 bases fit TRBD2. The germline gives CDR1 MNHEY, CDR2 SMNVEV (reference sequence). The V segment lost 5 bases and the J segment 9 bases; nucleotides outside the gene matches: 16. The length of the CDR3 is 17 residues. The CDR3 here is CASSPATPLAGVGEQFF. Here the CDR3 DNA reads TGTGCCAGCAGTCCGGCCACCCCTCTAGCGGGAGTCGGTGAGCAGTTCTTC.

In regard to this clonotype: Because this beta chain is a stray read in a library intended to capture alpha chains, its abundance should not be given much weight. This rearrangement joins TRBV7-8 to TRBJ2-5; maybe TRBD2 (5 bases). V was cut by 5 bases and J by 1 base, with 29 bases left in between. This CDR3 has 20 amino acids. The germline CDR1 and CDR2 sequences are SGHVS and FQNEAQ. Here the CDR3 reads CASSAPPSYKEAVFQETQYF. CDR3 DNA sequence: TGTGCCAGCAGCGCGCCCCCCTCTTACAAGGAGGCAGTCTTCCAAGAGACCCAGTACTTC. The full variable domain, completed using reference TRBV7-8 and TRBJ2-5, is GAGVSQSPRYKVAKRGQDVALRCDPISGHVSLFWYQQALGQGPEFLTYFQNEAQLDKSGLPSDRFFAERPEGSVSTLKIQRTQQEDSAVYLCASSAPPSYKEAVFQETQYFGPGTRLLVL.

This clonotype showed up many times. Found in a library prepared for alpha chains, this beta chain is an off-target read, and its abundance has little meaning. The chain carries TRBV7-9 and TRBJ1-2; no clear D. CDR3 size: 14 residues. CDR1 is SEHNR and CDR2 is FQNEAQ in the germline V gene (reference sequence). V was clipped by 2 bases and J by 3 bases, with 10 bases between them. The CDR3 spells CASSLSGGYYGYTF. CDR3 DNA: TGTGCCAGCAGCTTATCCGGAGGATACTATGGCTACACCTTC. Drawing the rest from reference TRBV7-9 and TRBJ1-2, the complete variable domain is DTGVSQNPRHKITKRGQNVTFRCDPISEHNRLYWYRQTLGQGPEFLTYFQNEAQLEKSRLLSDRFSAERPKGSFSTLEIQRTEQGDSAMYLCASSLSGGYYGYTFGSGTRLTVV.

This clonotype was counted at least ten times. This beta chain turned up in a library designed for alpha chains; as an off-target read, its abundance says little. The rearrangement uses TRBV12-3 or TRBV12-4 and TRBJ2-1; 13 positions match TRBD2. The length of the CDR3 is 15 residues. Trimming at V came to 5 bases and at J to 10 bases, leaving 8 bases not matched to a gene. The CDR3, as DNA: TGTGCCAGCAGTCCAGGACTAGCGGGAGTCGGGGAGCAGTTCTTC. Its protein product is CASSPGLAGVGEQFF.

This clonotype is termed medium-sized (0.01 to 0.1%). Since the library was made to target alpha chains, this beta chain is a stray read and its abundance is not meaningful. CDR3 in amino acids: CASSQRRSRTSENTDTQYF. The CDR3 nucleotides are TGTGCCAGCAGCCAAAGACGTTCTCGGACTAGCGAGAACACAGATACGCAGTATTTT. The chain recombines TRBV14 with TRBJ2-3, with TRBD2 matching over 9 bases. After removal of 2 bases from V and 2 bases from J, the junction contained 14 bases not matched to a gene. Germline V gene data show CDR1 as SGHDN and CDR2 as FVKESK. The CDR3 extends over 19 amino acids.

This clonotype was counted ten times or more. This beta chain is a stray read from a library made for alpha chains; its abundance is not meaningful. J is TRBJ2-5 and V is TRBV29-1, with a tentative D call TRBD2 (6 bases). The germline V gene has CDR1 SQVTM and CDR2 ANQGSEA. Trimming took 0 bases from V and 4 from J, leaving 18 bases between them. The CDR3 contains 16 residues. The CDR3 region has the DNA TGCAGCGTTGAAGAGGTCGCGGGAACGTTTAGAGAGACCCAGTACTTC. As protein: CSVEEVAGTFRETQYF.